The T cell receptor beta chain under discussion was sequenced for a study of neoadjuvant anti-PD-1 for oral cavity cancer. Study background: Patients without progression got a fourth dose around day 43. Regarding the study as a whole: PBMC Gini-index clonality exceeded responders' in non-responders post-nivolumab.

Per germline, CDR1 SGHDN and CDR2 FVKESK. Trimming left V 3 bases short and J 2 bases short, with 2 bases between. This CDR3 comprises 11 residues. Worth noting for this clone: Its antigen is not identified.

Profiling relied on immunoSEQ multiplex PCR, and the TCRdb table lists in-frame clones only, not all of them. The repertoire holds tens of thousands of clones, with approximately 87% as singletons. Indicated time point: after neoadjuvant nivolumab, at surgical resection. Blood cells were analyzed directly, without culture or expansion. The chain links TRBV14 to TRBJ2-7; D is undetermined. The receptor was derived from a person between 35 and 79 years old with oral cavity squamous cell carcinoma. The sequenced sample was PBMCs, obtained after nivolumab (anti-PD-1) treatment. CDR3 loop: CASSHPYEQYF. For the CDR3, the DNA is TGTGCCAGCAGCCACCCCTACGAGCAGTACTTC.